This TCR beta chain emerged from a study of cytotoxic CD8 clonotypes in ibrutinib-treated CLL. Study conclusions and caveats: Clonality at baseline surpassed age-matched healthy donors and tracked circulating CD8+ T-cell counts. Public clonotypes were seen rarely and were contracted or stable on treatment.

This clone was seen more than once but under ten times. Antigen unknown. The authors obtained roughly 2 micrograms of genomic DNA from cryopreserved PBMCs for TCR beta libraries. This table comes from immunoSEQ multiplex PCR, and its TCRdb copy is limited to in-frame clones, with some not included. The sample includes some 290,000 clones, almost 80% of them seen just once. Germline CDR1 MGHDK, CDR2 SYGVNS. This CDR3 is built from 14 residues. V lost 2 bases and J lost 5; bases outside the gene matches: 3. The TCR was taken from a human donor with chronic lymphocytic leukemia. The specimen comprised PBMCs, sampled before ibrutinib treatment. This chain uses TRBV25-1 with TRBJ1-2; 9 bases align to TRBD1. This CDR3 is CASSEIGQGYGYTF. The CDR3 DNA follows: TGTGCCAGCAGTGAAATCGGACAGGGGTATGGCTACACCTTC.